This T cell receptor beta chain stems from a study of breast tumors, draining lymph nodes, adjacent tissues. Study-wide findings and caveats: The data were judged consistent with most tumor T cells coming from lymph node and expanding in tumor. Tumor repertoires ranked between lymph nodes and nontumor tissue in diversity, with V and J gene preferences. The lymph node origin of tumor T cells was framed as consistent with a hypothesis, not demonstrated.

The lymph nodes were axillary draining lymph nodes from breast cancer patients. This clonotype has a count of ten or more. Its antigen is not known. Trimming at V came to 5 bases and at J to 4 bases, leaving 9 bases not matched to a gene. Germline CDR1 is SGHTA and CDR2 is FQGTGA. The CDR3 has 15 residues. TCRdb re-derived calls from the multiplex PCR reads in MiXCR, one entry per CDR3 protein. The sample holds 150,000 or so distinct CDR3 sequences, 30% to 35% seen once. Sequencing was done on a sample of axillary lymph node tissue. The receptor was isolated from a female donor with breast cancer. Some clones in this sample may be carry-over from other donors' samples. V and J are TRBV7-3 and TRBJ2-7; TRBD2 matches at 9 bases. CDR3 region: CASSPGAGGLYEQYF. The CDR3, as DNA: TGTGCCAGCAGCCCCGGAGCGGGAGGTTTGTACGAGCAGTACTTC. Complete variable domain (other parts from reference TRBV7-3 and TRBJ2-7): GAGVSQTPSNKVTEKGKYVELRCDPISGHTALYWYRQSLGQGPEFLIYFQGTGAADDSGLPNDRFFAVRPEGSVSTLKIQRTERGDSAVYLCASSPGAGGLYEQYFGPGTRLTVT.